These 27 T cell receptor beta chains were all obtained from the same sample, sequenced in a study of post-analysis software for immune sequencing data. Findings and limits, study-wide: Patients carried roughly 5 TRBV segments more frequently than controls did, and TRBV5-6, TRBV5-1 and TRBV20-1 were among them.

The authors incorporated unique molecular identifiers into the TCR beta cDNA libraries. TCRdb independently ran MiXCR on the PCR reads; one entry per CDR3 protein. In the table there are roughly 670,000 distinct CDR3 sequences, approximately 59% of which are singletons. Which antigens these TCRs recognize remains unknown. Material: blood. All receptors derive from a girl aged 2-9 years with multiple sclerosis.

The chain is built from TRBV20-1 and TRBJ2-1; TRBD2 matches 10 bases. This CDR3 spans 14 amino acids. Germline CDR1 DFQATT, CDR2 SNEGSKA (reference sequence). Trimming took 1 base from V and 8 from J; bases not matched to a gene: 5. CDR3 nucleotides: TGCAGTGCTAGAGGTCTAGCGGGAGTCCATGAGCAGTTCTTC. This sequence encodes CSARGLAGVHEQFF.

Regarding this clonotype: One end of the junction varies from germline; a read error may be responsible. The gene calls are TRBV7-7 and TRBJ2-5; D is possibly TRBD2 (6 bases). The CDR3 runs 17 residues. The germline V gene encodes CDR1 SSHAT and CDR2 FNYEAQ (reference sequence). CDR3 sequence reads: CASSLGVGGSPQETQYF. CDR3 bases: TGTGCTAGCAGCTTAGGGGTCGGGGGATCCCCCCAAGAGACCCAGTACTTC.

The chain links TRBV5-1 to TRBJ2-7; 11 bases map to TRBD2. V was clipped by 5 bases and J by 0 bases; unmatched bases: 4. The germline V gene encodes CDR1 SGHRS and CDR2 YFSETQ. CDR3 length: 15 amino acids. CDR3: CASSSGLAASYEQYF. In nucleotides, the CDR3 is TGCGCCAGCAGTTCGGGACTAGCGGCCTCCTACGAGCAGTACTTC.

This clonotype was recorded only once. The J gene is TRBJ1-1, the V gene TRBV6-2 or TRBV6-3, with D perhaps matching TRBD1 (6 bases). Germline lookup yields CDR1 MNHEY and CDR2 SVGEGT. V was clipped by 6 bases and J by 1 base, with 12 bases between them. This CDR3 is built from 14 residues. The CDR3 DNA sequence: TGTGCCAGCAGCCAGGGACATCGGAACACTGAAGCTTTCTTT. It is translated as CASSQGHRNTEAFF.

A note on this clonotype: A junction end diverges from the germline sequence, so it may reflect a read error. This chain links TRBV10-3 with TRBJ1-2, with 7 bases aligning to TRBD1. The CDR3 is 13 amino acids. Germline V gene data show CDR1 as ENHRY and CDR2 as SYGVKD. The CDR3 region has the DNA TGTACCATCACTGGGACAGCGGCCTATGGCTACACCTTC. As protein: CTITGTAAYGYTF.

The chain has TRBV27 and TRBJ1-5; D possibly corresponds to TRBD1 (5 bases). The CDR3 loop spans 14 amino acids. The germline V gene encodes CDR1 MNHEY and CDR2 SMNVEV (reference sequence). Trimming removed 5 bases at V and 6 bases at J, with 14 bases between. This CDR3 is CASSPLGGRQPQHF. The CDR3 nucleotides read TGTGCCAGCAGTCCCTTGGGGGGACGTCAGCCCCAGCATTTT.

In its sample, this clonotype was seen a few times. The rearrangement uses TRBV29-1 and TRBJ2-1, with D unresolved. Germline CDR1 reads SQVTM; CDR2 reads ANQGSEA. V was trimmed by 4 bases and J by 4 bases, leaving 5 bases between them. This CDR3 is 11 amino acids long. CDR3 DNA sequence: TGCAGCGTTGCAGAGTACAATGAGCAGTTCTTC. It encodes CSVAEYNEQFF.

V usage is TRBV11-2 and J usage is TRBJ2-5; D is undetermined. Germline V gene lookup returns CDR1 SGHAT and CDR2 FQNNGV. Trimming left V 5 bases short and J 4 bases short, with 17 bases between. The CDR3 has 15 amino acids. CDR3: CASSRLSEIGETQYF. The DNA for the CDR3 is TGTGCCAGCAGCCGCCTTTCGGAAATTGGAGAGACCCAGTACTTC.

This chain connects TRBV12-3 or TRBV12-4 to TRBJ2-7; the match to TRBD2 covers 7 bases. J lost 1 base, V lost 2 bases, and 8 bases had no gene match. The CDR3 is 16 residues long. CDR3 DNA: TGTGCCAGCAGTTTAAAGACGGGAGGACCATCCTACGAGCAGTACTTC. Translated, it gives CASSLKTGGPSYEQYF.

This clonotype was counted between two and nine times. This rearrangement joins TRBV4-1 to TRBJ2-7, with a possible D match to TRBD2 (7 bases). The V gene lost 3 bases and the J gene lost 2 bases, with 23 bases spanning the gap. The CDR3 contains 18 residues. Looked up from germline, CDR1 is MGHRA and CDR2 is YSYEKL. CDR3 sequence: CASSHDSRGGGEAYEQYF. In nucleotides, the CDR3 is TGCGCCAGCAGCCACGACTCCCGAGGGGGGGGAGAGGCCTACGAGCAGTACTTC.

This clonotype has more than one count but fewer than ten. The chain combines TRBV5-1 with TRBJ2-5, with D possibly being TRBD1 or TRBD2 (5 bases each). This CDR3 has 15 residues. Germline values: CDR1 SGHRS, CDR2 YFSETQ. Trimming took 0 bases from V and 1 from J, leaving 10 bases between them. The CDR3 here is CASSLDGTTQETQYF. CDR3 nucleotide sequence: TGCGCCAGCAGCTTGGACGGGACGACCCAAGAGACCCAGTACTTC.

This clonotype was counted once. The V and J genes are TRBV27 and TRBJ2-1; tentatively, D is TRBD1 or TRBD2 (5 bases each). The CDR3 runs to 13 residues. Germline V gives CDR1 MNHEY, CDR2 SMNVEV (reference sequence). The V end lost 3 bases, the J end lost 14 bases, and 17 bases lay between the germline ends. The CDR3 DNA is TGTGCCAGCAGTTTGTGGTCGGGGCAGGTAGAGTTCTTC. It is translated as CASSLWSGQVEFF.

This clonotype was found once. The J gene is TRBJ1-1, the V gene TRBV20-1, with D possibly being TRBD1 (5 bases). The CDR3 is 11 residues long. The ends were cut back, 2 bases at V and 10 bases at J, with 11 bases in the middle. CDR1 is DFQATT, CDR2 SNEGSKA, per germline (reference sequence). Here the CDR3 DNA reads TGCAGTGCTAGATGGGGACTCAGAGCTTTCTTT. It yields the protein CSARWGLRAFF.

This clonotype has only one observation. DNA for the CDR3: TGTGCCAGCAGCCCCACAGGGCCGAACACCGGGGAGCTGTTTTTT. Its protein product is CASSPTGPNTGELFF. The gene calls are TRBV2 and TRBJ2-2; D might be TRBD1 (6 bases). The CDR3 has 15 amino acids. V was trimmed by 6 bases and J by 0 bases, leaving 11 bases between them. Per germline, CDR1 SNHLY and CDR2 FYNNEI.

The chain couples TRBV7-9 to TRBJ2-3; 9 nucleotides agree with TRBD1. The germline V gene has CDR1 SEHNR and CDR2 FQNEAQ (reference sequence). V was pared by 6 bases and J by 1 base, with 14 bases of the junction left unmatched. The length of the CDR3 is 18 residues. The CDR3 coding sequence is TGTGCCAGCAGACAACACCCTATACGGGACAGGGGCACAGATACGCAGTATTTT. It translates to CASRQHPIRDRGTDTQYF. The full variable domain, in which reference TRBV7-9 and TRBJ2-3 provide the parts outside the CDR3, is DTGVSQNPRHKITKRGQNVTFRCDPISEHNRLYWYRQTLGQGPEFLTYFQNEAQLEKSRLLSDRFSAERPKGSFSTLEIQRTEQGDSAMYLCASRQHPIRDRGTDTQYFGPGTRLTVL.

The gene calls are TRBV6-6 and TRBJ2-1; D call uncertain. CDR3 length: 13 amino acids. Germline V gives CDR1 MNHNY, CDR2 SVGAGI (reference sequence). Trimming left V 7 bases short and J 4 bases short, with 11 bases between. CDR3 nucleotides: TGTGCCAGCACTCTCACCCAGTACAATGAGCAGTTCTTC. Protein sequence: CASTLTQYNEQFF.

The V gene is TRBV4-1, the J gene TRBJ2-6; D is possibly TRBD2 (6 bases). Germline CDR1 reads MGHRA; CDR2 reads YSYEKL. The CDR3 loop spans 16 amino acids. Trimming took 2 bases from V and 4 from J, leaving 12 bases between them. The CDR3 bases are TGCGCCAGCAGCCAATGGACTACCCCAGGGGCCAACGTCCTGACTTTC. Protein: CASSQWTTPGANVLTF.

Note on this clonotype: A junction boundary mismatches the germline segment, possibly from a read error. The chain uses TRBV10-3 and TRBJ2-5; D perhaps matches TRBD1 (5 bases). The CDR3 has 14 amino acids. CDR1 and CDR2 (germline): ENHRY, SYGVKD. In DNA form, the CDR3 reads TGTGTCATCGGGCAGGGTACCAACCAAGAGACCCAGTACTTC. It is translated as CVIGQGTNQETQYF.

The chain has TRBV6-6 and TRBJ2-5; 12 bases match TRBD2. J gave up 11 bases and V 6 bases, and 10 bases lay outside the gene matches. Germline V lookup: CDR1 MNHNY, CDR2 SVGAGI (reference sequence). This CDR3 comprises 14 residues. The CDR3 is CASRLLAGGPEQYF. The DNA of the CDR3 is TGTGCCAGCAGACTTCTAGCGGGGGGGCCGGAGCAGTACTTC.

V usage is TRBV5-1 and J usage is TRBJ2-1, with D possibly matching TRBD2 (5 bases). Germline V CDR1 and CDR2: SGHRS, YFSETQ. Trimming took 1 base from V and 5 from J, leaving 13 bases between them. The CDR3 has 15 residues. CDR3 loop: CASSLSGLHDNEQFF. CDR3 coding DNA: TGCGCCAGCAGCTTGTCGGGGTTACACGACAATGAGCAGTTCTTC. The complete variable domain, with remaining parts taken from reference TRBV5-1 and TRBJ2-1, reads KAGVTQTPRYLIKTRGQQVTLSCSPISGHRSVSWYQQTPGQGLQFLFEYFSETQRNKGNFPGRFSGRQFSNSRSEMNVSTLELGDSALYLCASSLSGLHDNEQFFGPGTRLTVL.

This clonotype was picked up a small number of times. The gene calls are TRBV15 and TRBJ2-1, with TRBD2 identical over 9 bases. The CDR3 is 17 amino acids. J was trimmed by 9 bases and V by 2 bases; bases with no gene match: 14. The germline V gene encodes CDR1 LNHNV and CDR2 YYDKDF (reference sequence). The CDR3 spells CATSRSAGSGGISEQFF. The CDR3 DNA follows: TGTGCCACCAGCAGATCCGCTGGGAGCGGGGGGATTTCTGAGCAGTTCTTC.

The genes are TRBV2 and TRBJ2-1; D could derive from TRBD1 or TRBD2 (5 bases each). Germline V gene data show CDR1 as SNHLY and CDR2 as FYNNEI. CDR3 length: 12 residues. Trimming removed 7 bases at V and 8 bases at J, with 12 bases between. The CDR3 DNA reads as TGTGCCAGCACTGAGGGGTTGGATGAGCAGTTCTTC. Translated, it gives CASTEGLDEQFF.

The genes are TRBV5-5 and TRBJ1-1; 7 nucleotides line up with TRBD1. The ends lost 3 bases at V and 5 bases at J; junction bases unmatched: 7. Germline values: CDR1 SGHKS, CDR2 YYEKEE (reference sequence). This CDR3 comprises 14 residues. CDR3 sequence reads: CASSSQGHGTEAFF. As DNA, the CDR3 is TGTGCCAGCAGCTCACAGGGGCATGGGACTGAAGCTTTCTTT.

This rearrangement joins TRBV14 to TRBJ1-4; 7 positions agree with TRBD1. V shed 5 bases, J shed 12 bases, and the junction held 15 bases outside the gene matches. CDR3 size: 15 residues. The germline CDR1 and CDR2 sequences are SGHDN and FVKESK. Written as DNA, the CDR3 is TGTGCCAGCAGCTCAACCGGGACAGATGAAGGGGAACTGTTTTTT. It is translated as CASSSTGTDEGELFF.

This clonotype has a count of ten or more. This sequence joins TRBV9 and TRBJ2-1; tentative D call: TRBD1 (6 bases). Per germline, CDR1 SGDLS and CDR2 YYNGEE. V lost 4 bases to trimming and J lost 0 bases, with 11 bases between them. The CDR3 loop spans 15 amino acids. The CDR3 DNA follows: TGTGCCAGCAGCCTTACAGGGAGCTCCTACAATGAGCAGTTCTTC. Translating gives CASSLTGSSYNEQFF.

The V gene is TRBV7-7, the J gene TRBJ2-5, with TRBD1 identical over 7 bases. Germline assignment: CDR1 SSHAT and CDR2 FNYEAQ (reference sequence). V was pared by 2 bases and J by 4 bases, with 7 bases of the junction left unmatched. The CDR3 length is 15 residues. The CDR3 loop reads CASSLKWGQSETQYF. CDR3 nucleotides: TGTGCCAGCAGCTTAAAGTGGGGACAGTCAGAGACCCAGTACTTC.

The CDR3 DNA reads TGCAGCGTTGAAATACTAGCGGGAGGATCGGATACGCAGTATTTT. Protein: CSVEILAGGSDTQYF. The gene calls are TRBV29-1 and TRBJ2-3, with 12 bases fitting TRBD2. Unmatched junction bases numbered 6, after V lost 2 bases and J lost 6 bases. Germline V gene lookup returns CDR1 SQVTM and CDR2 ANQGSEA. The CDR3 contains 15 residues.